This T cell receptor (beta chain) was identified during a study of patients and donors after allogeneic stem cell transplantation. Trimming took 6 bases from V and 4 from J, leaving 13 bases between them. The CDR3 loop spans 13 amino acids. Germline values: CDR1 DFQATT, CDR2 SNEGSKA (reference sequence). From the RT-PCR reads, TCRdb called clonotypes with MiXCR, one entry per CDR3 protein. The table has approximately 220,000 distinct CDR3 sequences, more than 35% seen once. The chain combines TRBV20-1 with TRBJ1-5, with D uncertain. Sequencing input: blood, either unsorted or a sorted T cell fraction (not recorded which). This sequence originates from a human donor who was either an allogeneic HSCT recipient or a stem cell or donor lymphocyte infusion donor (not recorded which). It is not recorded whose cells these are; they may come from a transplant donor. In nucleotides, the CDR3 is TGCAGTGCCCAAGGCTCACGAAATCAGCCCCAGCATTTT. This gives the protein CSAQGSRNQPQHF.